This record covers a single T cell receptor beta chain. Antigen unknown. One base away lies a much larger clone, so this may be a sequencing read error. This sample was included in a study of blood T cells in healthy people across ages. Findings and caveats of the study: In long-lived donors, naive CD4+ cell counts and diversity exceeded those of aged donors. Older individuals had lower TCR beta diversity per million T cells (the decline was roughly linear).

Sample-barcoded 5' priming and a J-beta primer mix drove a second PCR of 7 to 11 cycles. TCRdb re-called the 5' RACE reads with MiXCR, one entry per CDR3 protein. The sample has about 650,000 distinct CDR3 sequences, 32% seen once. Isolating PBMCs gave at least 6 million of these cells per sample. The CDR3 spans 13 residues. Germline-derived CDR1 and CDR2 are SGHTA and FQGNSA. The trim removed 5 bases at V and 16 bases at J, leaving 9 bases unmatched. The chain carries TRBV7-2 and TRBJ1-4; 11 positions match TRBD1. Input material: blood. The source of this sequence is a woman over 75 in good health. The CDR3 DNA follows: TGTGCCAGCAGCAGATCCGGGACAGGGGGACGGTTTTTT. Protein product: CASSRSGTGGRFF.